Listed below are T cell receptor beta chains from one sample, sequenced in a study of blood T cells in healthy people across ages. TCRdb redid the calling of the 5' RACE reads with MiXCR, one entry per CDR3 protein. Of about 780,000 distinct CDR3 sequences in the sample, under 30% were seen once. The data also belong to a second study, concerning T cells of mothers and their children.

The sample was blood. All receptors derive from a boy aged 10-17 years in good health. Both conserved end residues are part of each CDR3.

j_call v_call cdr3_aa
TRBJ2-5 TRBV29-1 CSVGVAGETQYF
TRBJ2-3 TRBV12-3/TRBV12-4 CASSLGGTSNTDTQYF
- TRBV19 CATKAGRQHETQYF
TRBJ2-7 TRBV4-1 CASSQDLGFSGYEQYF
TRBJ2-1 TRBV28 CASSTGGQGADEQFF
TRBJ2-7 TRBV28 CASWVGGPYEQYF
TRBJ2-5 TRBV5-1 CASRGQQYQETQYF
TRBJ2-3 TRBV24-1 CATRETGGETDTQYF
TRBJ1-2 TRBV29-1 CSVGSANLNYGYTF
TRBJ1-2 TRBV20-1 CSARSTFRLNFNYGYTF
- TRBV3-1 CASSQEYRIGPSGDEQYF
TRBJ2-7 TRBV4-1 CASSPRVDNEQYF
TRBJ1-1 TRBV11-3 CASSSSSGTTEAFF
TRBJ2-7 TRBV27 CASSLSVGGYEQYF
TRBJ2-5 TRBV12-3/TRBV12-4 CASSPEGDQETQYF
TRBJ2-7 TRBV25-1 CASSAELWTKNYEQYF
TRBJ2-7 TRBV29-1 CSVEGTSGAYEQYF
TRBJ1-1 TRBV5-6 CASSSRGTVHTEAFF
TRBJ1-2 TRBV7-9 CASSPVDSSYGYTF
TRBJ1-5 TRBV29-1 CSVAGTGNQPQHF
TRBJ1-4 TRBV16 CASSGILVNEKLFF
TRBJ2-5 TRBV4-1 CASSQSPTPFGETQYF
TRBJ1-4 TRBV20-1 CSARAGDMREKLFF
TRBJ2-1 TRBV7-9 CASSLAGTGEFF
TRBJ2-1 TRBV20-1 CSARQAGSYNEQFF
TRBJ2-1 TRBV5-1 CASSLGSLTYNEQFF
TRBJ2-1 TRBV29-1 CSADGYNEQFF
TRBJ2-3 TRBV18 CASSPPWIADTQYF
TRBJ2-5 TRBV5-1 CASGSGGGATETQYF
TRBJ1-2 TRBV20-1 CSAPDRGIGYTF
TRBJ2-2 TRBV12-5 CASGLDKRGANTGELFF
TRBJ2-3 TRBV7-9 CASSWDTGSTDTQYF
TRBJ2-2 TRBV28 CAGNRDLTGELFF
TRBJ2-5 TRBV5-1 CASSKGGPAAQYF
TRBJ1-2 TRBV30 CAWSPGPLGGGYTF
TRBJ2-5 TRBV3-1 CASRPRGEETQYF
- TRBV6-1 CASTRLAGGNEQFF
TRBJ1-4 TRBV29-1 CSVVPRYGGRNEKLFF
TRBJ2-7 TRBV5-1 CASSTHRGHEQYF
TRBJ1-1 TRBV27 CASSLTFDRLNTEAFF
TRBJ2-1 TRBV12-3/TRBV12-4 CASSHRVGSYNEQFF
TRBJ2-6 TRBV18 CASSPLGGANVLTF